One sample yielded the 25 T cell receptor beta chains listed below, sequenced in a study of early stage breast cancer tumors (dated by TCRdb to about 2017). The receptor library was made with the immunoSEQ multiplex PCR assay. In TCRdb, the immuneACCESS table is reduced to in-frame sequences with V and J assigned. These tables do not hold every clone; where another copy was compared, an unresolved V gene accounts for under half, and the others remain unexplained. Within this sample are about 11,000 clones, with around 75% of them counted one time only. The ten largest make up around 13% of the sample. Sequenced sample: breast tumor tissue. These receptors all stem from a person aged 70 to 85 with breast cancer.

This clone was observed a few times. The V call is TRBV4-1, the J call TRBJ1-6, with D hard to call. The CDR3 is 15 residues long. V dropped 0 bases and J dropped 6 bases, with 9 bases sitting between them. Germline assignment: CDR1 MGHRA and CDR2 YSYEKL. CDR3 sequence (DNA): TGCGCCAGCAGCCAAGATAGGCAGCGTAATTCACCCCTCCACTTT. Protein: CASSQDRQRNSPLHF.

V gene TRBV19 combines with J gene TRBJ1-5, with D possibly being TRBD1 (5 bases). The CDR3 has 15 residues. V lost 4 bases and J 6 bases, leaving 16 bases between the germline ends. Germline CDR1 reads LNHDA; CDR2 reads SQIVND (reference sequence). The CDR3: CASSTWGVKGQPQHF. CDR3 nucleotides: TGTGCCAGTAGTACTTGGGGGGTAAAGGGTCAGCCCCAGCATTTT.

The gene calls are TRBV27 and TRBJ1-2; 7 bases match TRBD1. The ends lost 5 bases at V and 4 bases at J; junction bases unmatched: 7. Germline CDR1 is MNHEY and CDR2 is SMNVEV (reference sequence). The CDR3 sequence is 14 residues long. The CDR3 spells CASSVDRDGYGYTF. The CDR3, as DNA: TGTGCCAGCAGTGTAGACAGGGACGGCTATGGCTACACCTTC.

This rearrangement joins TRBV9 to TRBJ2-5; 7 bases line up with TRBD1. The CDR3 spans 13 residues. V gave up 4 bases and J gave up 5 bases; unmatched junction bases: 5. Germline CDR1 SGDLS, CDR2 YYNGEE. The chain's CDR3 is CASSRQGEETQYF. The CDR3 region has the DNA TGTGCCAGCAGCCGACAGGGAGAGGAGACCCAGTACTTC.

This chain uses TRBV6-5 with TRBJ1-2; 8 bases fit TRBD1. V shed 2 bases and J 4 bases; nucleotides not matched to a gene: 6. The CDR3 is 15 residues long. Germline V gene sequence: CDR1 MNHEY, CDR2 SVGAGI. The CDR3 region is CASSYDRGVTYGYTF. The CDR3 DNA is TGTGCCAGCAGTTACGACAGGGGAGTAACCTATGGCTACACCTTC.

This clone was detected only a few times. Other nucleotide sequences in the sample specify the same CDR3. The gene calls are TRBV5-4 and TRBJ1-1; no reliable D call. The CDR3 totals 12 residues. Trimming cost V 4 bases and J 3 bases, with 7 bases left between them. CDR1 SGHNT and CDR2 YYREEE come from the germline V gene (reference sequence). The CDR3 sequence: CASSRGDTEAFF. CDR3 in DNA: TGTGCCAGCAGCCGGGGAGACACTGAAGCTTTCTTT.

As regards this clone: The junction does not match germline at one end; this may be a read error. The genes are TRBV15 and TRBJ2-5; D possibly corresponds to TRBD2 (6 bases). Germline V gene sequence: CDR1 LNHNV, CDR2 YYDKDF (reference sequence). CDR3 length: 14 residues. The CDR3 nucleotides are TGTGCCACCAGCAGACCCGGGACTCAAGCGACCCAGTACTTC. This sequence encodes CATSRPGTQATQYF.

J is TRBJ2-7 and V is TRBV27; D is unclear. The CDR3 is 13 amino acids. Trimming took 3 bases from V and 5 from J, leaving 11 bases between them. Germline V CDR1 and CDR2: MNHEY, SMNVEV (reference sequence). The CDR3 DNA reads TGTGCCAGCAGTTTGAACCCCCGGGACGAGCAGTACTTC. Its protein product is CASSLNPRDEQYF.

This clone showed up just a few times. The genes are TRBV6-1 and TRBJ2-2; TRBD1 is a possible D gene (5 bases). CDR1 is MNHNS, CDR2 SASEGT, per germline. V dropped 1 base and J dropped 4 bases, with 7 bases sitting between them. The CDR3 has 14 residues. CDR3 residues: CASSEVQGTGELFF. In DNA form, the CDR3 reads TGTGCCAGCAGTGAAGTCCAGGGCACCGGGGAGCTGTTTTTT.

V usage is TRBV15 and J usage is TRBJ2-7, with 10 bases matching TRBD2. V lost 6 bases to trimming and J lost 3 bases; unmatched junction nucleotides: 2. CDR3 length: 13 amino acids. Germline lookup yields CDR1 LNHNV and CDR2 YYDKDF (reference sequence). The CDR3 protein is CATSTSGNYEQYF. CDR3 coding DNA: TGTGCCACCAGTACTAGCGGGAACTACGAGCAGTACTTC. Based on the CDR3 plus reference TRBV15 and TRBJ2-7, the full variable domain is DAMVIQNPRYQVTQFGKPVTLSCSQTLNHNVMYWYQQKSSQAPKLLFHYYDKDFNNEADTPDNFQSRRPNTSFCFLDIRSPGLGDTAMYLCATSTSGNYEQYFGPGTRLTVT.

The V call is TRBV27, the J call TRBJ2-7, with 11 bases matching TRBD2. J gave up 3 bases and V 5 bases, and 0 bases lay outside the gene matches. Per germline, CDR1 MNHEY and CDR2 SMNVEV (reference sequence). The CDR3 has 13 amino acids. The CDR3: CASSGTSGYEQYF. The CDR3 nucleotides are TGTGCCAGCAGTGGGACTAGCGGCTACGAGCAGTACTTC.

This clone was observed a few times. The chain uses TRBV7-6 and TRBJ2-2, with a tentative D call TRBD2 (5 bases). The V end was cut by 1 base, the J end by 4 bases, with 7 bases between. Germline V CDR1 and CDR2: SGHVS, FNYEAQ. CDR3 length: 14 residues. The CDR3 coding sequence is TGTGCCAGCAGCTTAGGACTATCCACCGGGGAGCTGTTTTTT. It translates to CASSLGLSTGELFF. The whole variable domain, filled in from reference TRBV7-6 and TRBJ2-2, reads GAGVSQSPRYKVTKRGQDVALRCDPISGHVSLYWYRQALGQGPEFLTYFNYEAQQDKSGLPNDRFSAERPEGSISTLTIQRTEQRDSAMYRCASSLGLSTGELFFGEGSRLTVL.

The gene calls are TRBV11-2 and TRBJ2-7; 7 nucleotides align to TRBD2. Germline V gives CDR1 SGHAT, CDR2 FQNNGV. The V gene end was trimmed by 6 bases and the J gene end by 6 bases; junction bases not matched to a gene: 17. The CDR3 spans 16 residues. CDR3 nucleotide sequence: TGTGCCAGCAGGTTAATTCAGAGTGGGAGGGCCGGCGAGCAGTACTTC. Amino acids: CASRLIQSGRAGEQYF.

The V call is TRBV5-1, the J call TRBJ1-1, with D perhaps TRBD1 (6 bases). Germline lookup yields CDR1 SGHRS and CDR2 YFSETQ. The V gene lost 0 bases and the J gene lost 9 bases, with 9 bases spanning the gap. The CDR3 is made up of 12 amino acids. The CDR3 loop reads CASSLERGKAFF. DNA of the CDR3: TGCGCCAGCAGCTTGGAGAGGGGGAAAGCTTTCTTT.

The CDR3 sequence: CASSLAGGYEQYF. As DNA, the CDR3 is TGTGCCAGCAGCTTAGCGGGAGGATACGAGCAGTACTTC. This sequence joins TRBV7-3 and TRBJ2-7; 8 bases map to TRBD2. The CDR3 covers 13 residues. CDR1 and CDR2 (germline): SGHTA, FQGTGA. Unmatched junction bases numbered 1, after V lost 2 bases and J lost 4 bases.

The gene calls are TRBV5-1 and TRBJ2-7; the match to TRBD1 covers 8 bases. Trimming at V came to 4 bases and at J to 6 bases, leaving 9 bases not matched to a gene. The CDR3 runs to 14 residues. Looked up from germline, CDR1 is SGHRS and CDR2 is YFSETQ. DNA for the CDR3: TGCGCCAGCAGCCAAGGACAGGGTCGAGCCGAGCAGTACTTC. This encodes CASSQGQGRAEQYF.

This clone has just a few counts. The gene calls are TRBV9 and TRBJ1-1; D might be TRBD1 (6 bases). The CDR3 totals 15 residues. V was shortened by 4 bases and J by 0 bases, with 13 bases between the two germline ends. Germline loops: CDR1 SGDLS, CDR2 YYNGEE. The CDR3 nucleotides read TGTGCCAGCAGCCCTATGGACAGCTTGAACACTGAAGCTTTCTTT. This sequence encodes CASSPMDSLNTEAFF.

This clone was recorded once. The chain couples TRBV4-1 to TRBJ2-3, with no clear D. Between the trimmed V and J ends, which lost 8 bases and 0 bases, there was a span of 18 bases. In germline, CDR1 is MGHRA, CDR2 YSYEKL. The CDR3 loop spans 16 amino acids. CDR3 sequence: CASSPSSQSSTDTQYF. CDR3 DNA: TGCGCCAGCTCCCCATCCTCACAATCTAGCACAGATACGCAGTATTTT.

The chain uses TRBV7-8 and TRBJ2-1, with 10 bases lining up with TRBD2. Trimming took 5 bases from V and 12 from J; bases not matched to a gene: 13. Per the germline V gene, CDR1 is SGHVS and CDR2 is FQNEAQ. The length of the CDR3 is 15 residues. The CDR3 sequence is CASSPIQRGGDGQFF. The CDR3 nucleotides read TGTGCCAGCAGCCCGATCCAGCGGGGGGGGGACGGGCAGTTCTTC. The variable domain in full, with the rest retrieved from reference TRBV7-8 and TRBJ2-1, is GAGVSQSPRYKVAKRGQDVALRCDPISGHVSLFWYQQALGQGPEFLTYFQNEAQLDKSGLPSDRFFAERPEGSVSTLKIQRTQQEDSAVYLCASSPIQRGGDGQFFGPGTRLTVL.

The rearrangement joins TRBV28 to TRBJ1-5; D possibly corresponds to TRBD1 (5 bases). The CDR3 consists of 14 residues. The V and J ends lost 6 bases and 5 bases respectively, with 14 bases between them. The germline gives CDR1 MDHEN, CDR2 SYDVKM. The CDR3 coding sequence is TGTGCCAGCAGCTTGGGGCAGGGATATCAGCCCCAGCATTTT. Translation: CASSLGQGYQPQHF.

This chain joins TRBV5-1 and TRBJ2-7, with D tentatively TRBD1 (6 bases). V lost 4 bases and J 3 bases, leaving 14 bases between the germline ends. Germline CDR1 reads SGHRS; CDR2 reads YFSETQ. CDR3 size: 14 residues. CDR3 DNA sequence: TGCGCCAGCAGCACAAGGACAGTTGGCTACGAGCAGTACTTC. Amino acid sequence: CASSTRTVGYEQYF.

V usage is TRBV7-9 and J usage is TRBJ1-5; D unclear. Trimming removed 2 bases from V and 0 bases from J, with 5 bases in between. The CDR3 loop spans 14 amino acids. The germline CDR1 and CDR2 sequences are SEHNR and FQNEAQ (reference sequence). CDR3 in DNA: TGTGCCAGCAGCTTACAGGATAGCAATCAGCCCCAGCATTTT. This codes for CASSLQDSNQPQHF.

V usage is TRBV5-1 and J usage is TRBJ2-1; 8 nucleotides align to TRBD2. The V gene end was trimmed by 4 bases and the J gene end by 7 bases; junction bases not matched to a gene: 4. Germline loops: CDR1 SGHRS, CDR2 YFSETQ. The CDR3 consists of 13 residues. The CDR3 here is CASSQLAVNEQFF. DNA of the CDR3: TGCGCCAGCAGCCAACTAGCGGTGAATGAGCAGTTCTTC.

The chain carries TRBV11-2 and TRBJ2-5, with D unresolved. CDR1 and CDR2 from the germline V gene are SGHAT and FQNNGV. V was pared by 5 bases and J by 1 base, with 11 bases between. The CDR3 is 14 residues long. The CDR3 DNA sequence: TGTGCCAGCAGCCACTATGGCGTCCAAGAGACCCAGTACTTC. Its translation: CASSHYGVQETQYF.

The chain joins TRBV13 to TRBJ2-7, with TRBD1 matching 11 bases. Losses at the gene ends were 3 bases for V and 3 bases for J; bases not matched to a gene: 4. The CDR3 length is 15 residues. CDR1 and CDR2 (germline): PRHDT, FYEKMQ (reference sequence). CDR3 residues: CASSLGQGVLYEQYF. CDR3 nucleotides: TGTGCCAGCAGCTTGGGACAGGGGGTTCTCTACGAGCAGTACTTC.